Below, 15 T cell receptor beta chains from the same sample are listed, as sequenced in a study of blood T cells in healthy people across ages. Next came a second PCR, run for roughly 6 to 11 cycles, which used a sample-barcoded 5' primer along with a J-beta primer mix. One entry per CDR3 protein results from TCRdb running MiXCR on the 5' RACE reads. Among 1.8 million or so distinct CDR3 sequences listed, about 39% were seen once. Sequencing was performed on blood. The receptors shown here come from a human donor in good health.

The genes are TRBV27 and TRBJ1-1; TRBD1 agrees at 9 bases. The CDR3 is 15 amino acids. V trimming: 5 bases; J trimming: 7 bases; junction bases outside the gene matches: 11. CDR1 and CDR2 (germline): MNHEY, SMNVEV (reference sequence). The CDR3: CASSPRTGEINEAFF. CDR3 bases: TGTGCCAGCAGTCCCCGGACAGGGGAAATTAATGAAGCTTTCTTT.

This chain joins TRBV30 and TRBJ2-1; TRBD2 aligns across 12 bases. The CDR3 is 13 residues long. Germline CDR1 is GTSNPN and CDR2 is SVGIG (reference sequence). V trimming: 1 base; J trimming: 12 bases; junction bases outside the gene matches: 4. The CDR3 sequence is CAWSDLAGGAQFF. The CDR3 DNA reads TGTGCCTGGAGTGACCTAGCGGGGGGGGCGCAGTTCTTC. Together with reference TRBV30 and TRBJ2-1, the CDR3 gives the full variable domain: SQTIHQWPATLVQPVGSPLSLECTVEGTSNPNLYWYRQAAGRGLQLLFYSVGIGQISSEVPQNLSASRPQDRQFILSSKKLLLSDSGFYLCAWSDLAGGAQFFGPGTRLTVL.

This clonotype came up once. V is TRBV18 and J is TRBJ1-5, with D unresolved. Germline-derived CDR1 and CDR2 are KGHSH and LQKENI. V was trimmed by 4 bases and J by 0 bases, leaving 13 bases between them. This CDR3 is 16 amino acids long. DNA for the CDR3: TGTGCCAGCTCACAGGGCAGCGTTAATAGCAATCAGCCCCAGCATTTT. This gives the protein CASSQGSVNSNQPQHF.

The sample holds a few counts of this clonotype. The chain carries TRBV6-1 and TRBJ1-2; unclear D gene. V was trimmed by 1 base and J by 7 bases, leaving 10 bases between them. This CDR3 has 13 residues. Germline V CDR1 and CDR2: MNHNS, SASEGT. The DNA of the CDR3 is TGTGCCAGCAGTGAAGTTTCTGGGGTTGGCTACACCTTC. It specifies CASSEVSGVGYTF.

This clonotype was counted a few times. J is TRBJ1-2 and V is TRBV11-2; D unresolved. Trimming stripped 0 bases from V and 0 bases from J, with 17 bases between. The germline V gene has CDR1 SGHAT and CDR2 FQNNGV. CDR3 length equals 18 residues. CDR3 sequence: CASSLDPTDFPSNYGYTF. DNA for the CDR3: TGTGCCAGCAGCTTAGATCCGACCGACTTTCCCTCTAACTATGGCTACACCTTC. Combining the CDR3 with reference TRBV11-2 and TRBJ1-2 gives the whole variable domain EAGVAQSPRYKIIEKRQSVAFWCNPISGHATLYWYQQILGQGPKLLIQFQNNGVVDDSQLPKDRFSAERLKGVDSTLKIQPAKLEDSAVYLCASSLDPTDFPSNYGYTFGSGTRLTVV.

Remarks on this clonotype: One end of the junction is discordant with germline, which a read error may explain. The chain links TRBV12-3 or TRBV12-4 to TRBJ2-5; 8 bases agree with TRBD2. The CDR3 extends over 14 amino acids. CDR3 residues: CTSSLGGGRDEQYF. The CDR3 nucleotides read TGTACCAGCAGTTTAGGCGGGGGGCGCGATGAGCAGTACTTC.

As DNA, the CDR3 is TGTGCCAGCAGCCACGCCGGTAATCTCTATGGCTACACCTTC. Protein sequence: CASSHAGNLYGYTF. The chain has TRBV9 and TRBJ1-2; no definite D call. This CDR3 comprises 14 residues. V lost 4 bases to trimming and J lost 4 bases, with 14 bases between them. Germline values: CDR1 SGDLS, CDR2 YYNGEE. Filled out from reference TRBV9 and TRBJ1-2, the complete variable domain reads DSGVTQTPKHLITATGQRVTLRCSPRSGDLSVYWYQQSLDQGLQFLIQYYNGEERAKGNILERFSAQQFPDLHSELNLSSLELGDSALYFCASSHAGNLYGYTFGSGTRLTVV.

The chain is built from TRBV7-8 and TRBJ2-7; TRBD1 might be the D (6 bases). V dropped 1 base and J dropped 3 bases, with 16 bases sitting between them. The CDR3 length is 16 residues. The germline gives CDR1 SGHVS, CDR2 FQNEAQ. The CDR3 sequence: CASSLGQGFLGYEQYF. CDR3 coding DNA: TGTGCCAGCAGCTTAGGGCAGGGGTTCCTCGGCTACGAGCAGTACTTC.

CDR3 sequence reads: CASSTSPQGSYEQYF. The DNA for the CDR3 is TGCGCCAGCAGCACCAGCCCGCAGGGATCCTACGAGCAGTACTTC. The chain is built from TRBV5-1 and TRBJ2-7; the D gene is possibly TRBD1 (5 bases). The germline V gene has CDR1 SGHRS and CDR2 YFSETQ. V lost 4 bases and J lost 1, with 15 bases in between. The CDR3 is 15 residues long.

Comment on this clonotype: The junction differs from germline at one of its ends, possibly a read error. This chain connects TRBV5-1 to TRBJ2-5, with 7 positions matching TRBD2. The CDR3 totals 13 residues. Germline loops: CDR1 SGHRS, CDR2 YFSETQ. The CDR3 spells CAGSFLAEETQYF. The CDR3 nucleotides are TGCGCCGGCAGCTTCCTAGCGGAGGAGACCCAGTACTTC.

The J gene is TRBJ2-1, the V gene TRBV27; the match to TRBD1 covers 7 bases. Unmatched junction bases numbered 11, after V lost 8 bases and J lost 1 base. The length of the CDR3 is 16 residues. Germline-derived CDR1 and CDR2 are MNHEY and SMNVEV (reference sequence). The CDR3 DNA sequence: TGTGCCAGCTCCTCCACAGGGGCTCATTCCTACAATGAGCAGTTCTTC. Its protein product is CASSSTGAHSYNEQFF.

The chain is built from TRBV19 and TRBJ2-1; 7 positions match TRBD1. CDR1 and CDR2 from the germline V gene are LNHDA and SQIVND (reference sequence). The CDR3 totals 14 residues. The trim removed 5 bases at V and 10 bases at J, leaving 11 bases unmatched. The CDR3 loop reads CASSPRDSRWEQFF. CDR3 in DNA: TGTGCCAGTAGTCCTCGGGACAGCCGCTGGGAGCAGTTCTTC.

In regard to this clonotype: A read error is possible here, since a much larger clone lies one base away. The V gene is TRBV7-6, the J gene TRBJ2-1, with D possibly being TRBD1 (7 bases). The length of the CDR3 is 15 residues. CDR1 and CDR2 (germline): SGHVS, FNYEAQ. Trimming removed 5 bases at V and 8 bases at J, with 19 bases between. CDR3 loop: CASSAGQQLYDEQFF. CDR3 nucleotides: TGTGCCAGCAGCGCGGGACAGCAACTATACGATGAGCAGTTCTTC.

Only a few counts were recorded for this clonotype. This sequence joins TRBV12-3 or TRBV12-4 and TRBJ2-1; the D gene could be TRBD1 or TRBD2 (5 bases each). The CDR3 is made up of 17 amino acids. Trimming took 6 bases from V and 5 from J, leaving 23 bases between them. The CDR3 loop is CASSRGTGGTIHNEQFF. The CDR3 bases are TGTGCCAGCAGCCGTGGGACCGGAGGAACAATACACAATGAGCAGTTCTTC.

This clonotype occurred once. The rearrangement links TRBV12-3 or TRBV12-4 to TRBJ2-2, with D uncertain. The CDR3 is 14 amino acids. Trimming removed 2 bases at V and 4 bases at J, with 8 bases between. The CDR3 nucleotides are TGTGCCAGCAGTTTAAGTCTTCGCACCGGGGAGCTGTTTTTT. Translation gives CASSLSLRTGELFF.